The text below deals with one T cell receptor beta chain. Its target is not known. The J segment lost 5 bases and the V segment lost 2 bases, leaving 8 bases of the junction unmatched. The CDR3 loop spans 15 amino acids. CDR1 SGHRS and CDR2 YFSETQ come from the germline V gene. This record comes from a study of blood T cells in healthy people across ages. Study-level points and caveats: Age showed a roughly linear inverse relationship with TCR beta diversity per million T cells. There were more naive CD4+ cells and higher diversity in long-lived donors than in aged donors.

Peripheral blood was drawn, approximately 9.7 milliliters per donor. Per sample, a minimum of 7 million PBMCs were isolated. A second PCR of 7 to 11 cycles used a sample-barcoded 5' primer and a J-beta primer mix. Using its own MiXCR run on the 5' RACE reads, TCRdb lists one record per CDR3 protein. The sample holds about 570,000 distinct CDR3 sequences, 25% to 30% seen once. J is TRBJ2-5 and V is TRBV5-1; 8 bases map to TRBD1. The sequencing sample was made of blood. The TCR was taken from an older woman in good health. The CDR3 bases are TGCGCCAGCAGCTTATTGACAGGGGTCGGGGAGACCCAGTACTTC. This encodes CASSLLTGVGETQYF.